The following is a T cell receptor (beta chain) sequence with its context. No antigen is known for it. At one end, the junction sequence differs from germline, possibly due to a read error. The library tagged individual cDNA molecules with unique molecular identifiers. TCRdb passed the RACE reads through MiXCR, listing each CDR3 protein once. The sample lists under 130,000 distinct CDR3 sequences; approximately 36% were seen once. The length of the CDR3 is 17 residues. Germline loops: CDR1 SSHAT, CDR2 FNYEAQ (reference sequence). This sample's time point: patch test 3, about 24 weeks after DPC sensitization. Treatment specified: therapeutic diphenylcyclopropenone sensitization with weekly scalp DPC. The sample originates from a study of human T cells and chemical hapten exposure. On the study more broadly: On the upper back, patch tests were applied with 0.01% DPC and read at 6 days.

The study, taken as a whole, reports: All donors were alopecia patients, so their immunity may differ from that of healthy people. TCRs at a frequency above 1 in 1000 stayed unchanged with DPC sensitization.

The source material was whole blood, sampled in connection with sensitization to the hapten diphenylcyclopropenone (DPC). This TCR was recovered from a man aged 40-50 years with alopecia areata. Some clones in this sample may be carry-over from other donors' samples. The chain has TRBV7-7 and TRBJ2-5; 14 nucleotides match TRBD2. CDR3 sequence (DNA): TGTGCTAGCAGCTTAGCGGGACTAGCGGGAGCGGGAGAGACCCAGTACTTC. It encodes CASSLAGLAGAGETQYF.